This TCR beta chain was recorded in a study of control samples from healthy donors and cancer patients (dated by TCRdb to the early 2020s). Note on this clone: Which antigen it targets is not known. Per-base quality was not reported, and no clone a single base away is much larger than it.

Libraries were made using the immunoSEQ multiplex PCR assay. The immuneACCESS repertoire file appears here via TCRdb, limited to in-frame rearrangements. These files lack a portion of the clones; in checked studies, under half of the deficit traces to unresolved V genes, and the cause of the others is not known. For this sample the table gives about 180,000 clones, of which about 92% were detected only once. The top ten hold about 1.4% of the sample. V is trimmed back by 5 bases and J by 6 bases, and the junction contains 7 bases that no gene match accounts for. For CDR1 and CDR2, the germline V gene lists SGHAT and FQNNGV. The CDR3 has 14 amino acids, counting the end cysteine and phenylalanine. Left in the record is the CDR3 DNA by itself, 42 bases read in frame from the first base.

The sequenced material came from blood. Recombination joined TRBV11-2 with TRBJ2-1; TRBD2 agrees with 7 junctional bases. The TCR was taken from a man younger than 40 in good health. The DNA reads TGTGCCAGCAGCCCTGGACTAGAGTCCAATGAGCAGTTCTTC. It translates to CASSPGLESNEQFF.